Sequencing of this T cell receptor (beta chain) was carried out in a study of T cell changes during pregnancy in multiple sclerosis. The protocol was immunoSEQ multiplex PCR, while the TCRdb copy is restricted to in-frame clones and leaves out a portion. This sample has 60,000 or so clones; 90% occur once, and the top ten carry more than 2%. This CDR3 is built from 16 residues. The starting material was peripheral blood, obtained in the second trimester of pregnancy. The TCR originated in a female donor in good health, enrolled as a control in a pregnancy study. This sequence joins TRBV21-1 and TRBJ1-6; the D segment call TRBD1 is taken from the table without a DNA check. TRBV21-1 has pseudogene status. This CDR3 is CASSAKGGRHNSPLHF. The DNA of the CDR3 is TGTGCCAGCAGCGCTAAAGGTGGCAGGCATAATTCACCCCTCCACTTT.